Each of the 16 T cell receptor beta chains below was sequenced from the same sample in a study of control samples from healthy donors and cancer patients. Profiled with immunoSEQ multiplex PCR; TCRdb holds only in-frame clones, not every one. This sample has roughly 160,000 clones, with around 88% found just once. Sequencing was done on a sample of blood. These receptors came from a woman in her 30s in good health.

The J gene is TRBJ2-7, the V gene TRBV10-1; no clear D. Germline-derived CDR1 and CDR2 are WNHNN and SYGVQD (reference sequence). V dropped 3 bases and J dropped 1 base, with 13 bases sitting between them. The CDR3 length is 15 residues. The chain's CDR3 is CASSEPGSESYEQYF. The CDR3 DNA sequence: TGCGCCAGCAGTGAACCGGGTTCCGAATCCTACGAGCAGTACTTC.

The chain combines TRBV7-9 with TRBJ2-3; no reliable D call. This CDR3 contains 13 residues. Per germline, CDR1 SEHNR and CDR2 FQNEAQ (reference sequence). Trimming stripped 4 bases from V and 0 bases from J, with 5 bases between. CDR3 DNA sequence: TGTGCCAGCAGCTCTACTAGCACAGATACGCAGTATTTT. It translates to CASSSTSTDTQYF.

This rearrangement joins TRBV24-1 to TRBJ1-2; D gene unclear. Trimming took off 4 bases at V and 6 bases at J, with 11 bases between the two ends. Germline assignment: CDR1 KGHDR and CDR2 SFDVKD. CDR3 length equals 13 residues. CDR3 nucleotides: TGTGCCACCAGTGACGCCTTAGGCAATGGCTACACCTTC. Amino acid sequence: CATSDALGNGYTF.

V usage is TRBV7-6 and J usage is TRBJ2-2; 9 bases line up with TRBD2. The CDR3 spans 17 residues. J was trimmed by 4 bases and V by 5 bases; bases with no gene match: 11. Germline V gene data show CDR1 as SGHVS and CDR2 as FNYEAQ. The CDR3 bases are TGTGCCAGCAGCCTACAAGGGGCGGGAGGGATCACCGGGGAGCTGTTTTTT. Residues: CASSLQGAGGITGELFF.

The gene calls are TRBV6-2 or TRBV6-3 and TRBJ2-3; 12 bases align to TRBD2. The CDR3 totals 15 residues. CDR1 is MNHEY, CDR2 SVGEGT, per germline. V lost 6 bases, J lost 3 bases, and 4 bases stayed unmatched. CDR3 amino acids: CASSSLAGGTDTQYF. The CDR3, as DNA: TGTGCCAGCAGCTCTCTAGCGGGGGGGACAGATACGCAGTATTTT.

In DNA, the CDR3 is TGTGCCAGCAGCTTAACTCTAGCGGGAGCGGCAGATACGCAGTATTTT. Translated, it gives CASSLTLAGAADTQYF. V and J are TRBV7-6 and TRBJ2-3; TRBD2 matches 10 bases. This CDR3 region has 16 residues. J lost 4 bases, V lost 2 bases, and 6 bases had no gene match. Per germline, CDR1 SGHVS and CDR2 FNYEAQ.

The V call is TRBV7-8, the J call TRBJ1-2, with D possibly matching TRBD1 (5 bases). The V end was cut by 5 bases, the J end by 5 bases, with 21 bases between. CDR3 length: 16 amino acids. The germline CDR1 and CDR2 sequences are SGHVS and FQNEAQ. The CDR3 nucleotides are TGTGCCAGCAGCCGCCCCGCGCAGGGAGGGTTGTATGGCTACACCTTC. This gives the protein CASSRPAQGGLYGYTF. Supplemented by reference TRBV7-8 and TRBJ1-2, the full variable domain reads GAGVSQSPRYKVAKRGQDVALRCDPISGHVSLFWYQQALGQGPEFLTYFQNEAQLDKSGLPSDRFFAERPEGSVSTLKIQRTQQEDSAVYLCASSRPAQGGLYGYTFGSGTRLTVV.

The V gene is TRBV28, the J gene TRBJ1-2, with 9 bases identical to TRBD1. V trimming: 1 base; J trimming: 4 bases; junction bases outside the gene matches: 28. CDR3 length equals 23 residues. From germline, CDR1 is MDHEN and CDR2 SYDVKM. The CDR3 is CASSLSEGGNIVGTGRNRYGYTF. CDR3 nucleotide sequence: TGTGCCAGCAGTTTATCGGAGGGCGGTAACATTGTGGGGACAGGGCGGAATCGCTATGGCTACACCTTC.

This clone was picked up one time. The gene calls are TRBV5-1 and TRBJ2-5, with 9 positions matching TRBD1. Germline-derived CDR1 and CDR2 are SGHRS and YFSETQ. V dropped 0 bases and J dropped 4; count of bases not matched to a gene: 7. The CDR3 is 16 amino acids. CDR3 sequence: CASSLAARTGAETQYF. CDR3 in DNA: TGCGCCAGCAGCTTGGCGGCCAGGACAGGGGCAGAGACCCAGTACTTC.

The sample holds a few counts of this clone. At the DNA level, this CDR3 is encoded by other sequences in the same sample as well. The CDR3 DNA reads as TGTGCCAGCAGCGTAGGAGTAGGCACCTACAATGAGCAGTTCTTC. Its translation is CASSVGVGTYNEQFF. The chain links TRBV9 to TRBJ2-1; D gene uncertain. V was pared by 0 bases and J by 2 bases, with 9 bases between. This CDR3 is 15 amino acids long. Germline V gene sequence: CDR1 SGDLS, CDR2 YYNGEE.

This chain joins TRBV9 and TRBJ2-5, with a possible D match to TRBD2 (6 bases). Germline V gives CDR1 SGDLS, CDR2 YYNGEE. This CDR3 contains 11 residues. Trimming left V 7 bases short and J 13 bases short, with 17 bases between. The CDR3 protein is CASGPGPGLYF. In DNA, the CDR3 is TGTGCCAGCGGCCCCGGCCCGGGACTGTACTTC.

The chain couples TRBV9 to TRBJ2-3; 9 positions match TRBD2. This CDR3 has 16 amino acids. Germline CDR1 and CDR2: SGDLS and YYNGEE. V shed 3 bases, J shed 0 bases, and the junction held 5 bases outside the gene matches. CDR3 loop: CASSAGAGGSTDTQYF. The CDR3 DNA reads as TGTGCCAGCAGCGCGGGTGCGGGGGGGAGCACAGATACGCAGTATTTT. Together with reference TRBV9 and TRBJ2-3, the CDR3 gives the full variable domain: DSGVTQTPKHLITATGQRVTLRCSPRSGDLSVYWYQQSLDQGLQFLIQYYNGEERAKGNILERFSAQQFPDLHSELNLSSLELGDSALYFCASSAGAGGSTDTQYFGPGTRLTVL.

The V call is TRBV9, the J call TRBJ2-1; unclear D gene. This CDR3 comprises 13 residues. The V end lost 0 bases, the J end lost 6 bases, and 7 bases lay between the germline ends. In germline, CDR1 is SGDLS, CDR2 YYNGEE. DNA for the CDR3: TGTGCCAGCAGCGTAGCATCAGTCAATGAGCAGTTCTTC. This encodes CASSVASVNEQFF.

As concerns this clone: The germline gene is not matched at one end of the junction; a read error may be the cause. The V call is TRBV15, the J call TRBJ2-1; 8 bases are a match to TRBD2. The CDR3 contains 13 residues. Germline loops: CDR1 LNHNV, CDR2 YYDKDF (reference sequence). CDR3 sequence (DNA): TGTGTCACCAGGGCTAGCGGGTACAATGAGCAGTTCTTC. Translation gives CVTRASGYNEQFF.

The CDR3 sequence: CASSPRWGSYEQYF. The DNA for the CDR3 is TGTGCCAGCAGCCCTCGCTGGGGGTCCTACGAGCAGTACTTC. V gene TRBV7-9 combines with J gene TRBJ2-7; D possibly uses TRBD1 or TRBD2 (5 bases each). The V and J ends lost 5 bases and 1 base respectively, with 12 bases between them. The CDR3 extends over 14 amino acids. The germline V gene has CDR1 SEHNR and CDR2 FQNEAQ (reference sequence).

The rearrangement links TRBV7-2 to TRBJ2-1; possible D gene TRBD2, 5 bases. There are 14 residues in the CDR3. The V and J ends lost 2 bases and 9 bases respectively, with 14 bases between them. The germline V gene encodes CDR1 SGHTA and CDR2 FQGNSA. The CDR3, as DNA: TGTGCCAGCAGCTTATTGTCCGGGGTTGCTGAGCAGTTCTTC. This gives the protein CASSLLSGVAEQFF.